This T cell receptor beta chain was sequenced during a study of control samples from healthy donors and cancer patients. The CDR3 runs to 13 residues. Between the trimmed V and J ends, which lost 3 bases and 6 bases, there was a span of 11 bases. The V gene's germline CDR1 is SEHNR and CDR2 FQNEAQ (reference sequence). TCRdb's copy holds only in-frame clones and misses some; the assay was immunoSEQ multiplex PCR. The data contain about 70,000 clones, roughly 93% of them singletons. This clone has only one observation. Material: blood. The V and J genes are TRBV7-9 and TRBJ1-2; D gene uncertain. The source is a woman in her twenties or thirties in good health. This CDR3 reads CASSLGPGDGYTF. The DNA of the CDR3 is TGTGCCAGCAGCTTGGGCCCCGGGGATGGCTACACCTTC.